The following is a TCR beta chain sequence with its context. Its antigen is not identified. Unique molecular identifiers were linked by the library to individual cDNA molecules. TCRdb analysed the RACE reads with MiXCR anew, one entry per CDR3 protein. The data hold 100,000 to 150,000 distinct CDR3 sequences, with approximately 13% observed a single time. This sample is drawn from a study of human T cells and chemical hapten exposure. Study-wide context: Minor volume differences among pooled libraries chiefly drove per-sample TCR yield variation. Whole-study results and caveats: In the PT1 data, expanded TCR counts showed a positive correlation with patch test score. Those TCRs sitting above 1 in 1000 frequency stayed the same with DPC sensitization.

Per the germline V gene, CDR1 is WSHSY and CDR2 is SAAADI. This CDR3 has 15 amino acids. V shed 6 bases, J shed 1 base, and the junction held 4 bases outside the gene matches. Time point indicated: patch test 1, 2 weeks after DPC sensitization. Treatment noted: therapeutic diphenylcyclopropenone sensitization with weekly scalp DPC. V is TRBV10-2 and J is TRBJ1-5; 9 bases are shared with TRBD1. The starting material was whole blood, obtained in connection with sensitization to the hapten diphenylcyclopropenone (DPC). This TCR was sampled from a man aged 18-30 years with alopecia areata. Some clones in this sample may be carry-over from other donors' samples. This CDR3 reads CASRRTGESNQPQHF. The DNA of the CDR3 is TGCGCCAGCAGAAGGACAGGGGAAAGCAATCAGCCCCAGCATTTT.